The 24 T cell receptor beta chains below all came from one sample that was sequenced in a study of persistence of HIV-infected CD4 T cells. Sequencing used immunoSEQ version 4 in survey mode. Repertoires were generated with immunoSEQ multiplex PCR, while TCRdb's copy carries only in-frame clones and drops some. The table includes 35,000 to 40,000 clones, roughly 90% detected once. Anti-CD3/anti-CD28 beads served as a nonspecific positive control stimulus. Responding CD4+ T cells were sorted by upregulation of both CD40 ligand and CD69. These receptors' targets are unknown. Material: CD4+ T cells sorted from PBMCs after approximately 20-hour stimulation, obtained from a patient who received antiretroviral therapy. The receptors shown here come from an adult man with HIV who was CMV-seropositive.

The V gene is TRBV10-3, the J gene TRBJ1-5; D unclear. The germline V and J ends were trimmed by 3 bases and 2 bases, with 8 bases remaining between them. This CDR3 has 14 amino acids. CDR1 ENHRY and CDR2 SYGVKD come from the germline V gene. CDR3 nucleotides: TGTGCCATCAGTGACTCGTCCGGCAATCAGCCCCAGCATTTT. Translation gives CAISDSSGNQPQHF.

The chain uses TRBV7-2 and TRBJ1-1; D not certain. V gave up 1 base and J gave up 5 bases, with 8 bases separating them. This CDR3 is built from 13 residues. Germline V gene lookup returns CDR1 SGHTA and CDR2 FQGNSA. This CDR3 is CASSLDRGTEAFF. In DNA, the CDR3 is TGTGCCAGCAGCTTAGATCGGGGAACTGAAGCTTTCTTT.

This chain links TRBV3-1 (or the pseudogene TRBV3-2) with TRBJ1-1; D is unresolved. V lost 4 bases, J lost 3 bases, and 12 bases lay in between. Germline V gives CDR1 LGHDT, CDR2 YNNKEL (reference sequence). The CDR3 loop spans 14 amino acids. As DNA, the CDR3 is TGTGCCAGCAGCCGAGACGGTGAGTACACTGAAGCTTTCTTT. It encodes CASSRDGEYTEAFF.

The V and J genes are TRBV7-2 and TRBJ1-2; TRBD1 might be the D (5 bases). CDR3 length equals 15 residues. CDR1 is SGHTA and CDR2 is FQGNSA in the germline V gene. Trimming shortened V by 1 base and J by 1 base, and 10 bases separated the two germline ends. CDR3 residues: CASSLDAGINYGYTF. In DNA form, the CDR3 reads TGTGCCAGCAGCTTAGATGCAGGGATTAACTATGGCTACACCTTC.

CDR3 DNA: TGTGCCAGCAGCCTCCAGACAGGGAACGGTAATTCACCCCTCCACTTT. Amino acid sequence: CASSLQTGNGNSPLHF. The rearrangement uses TRBV7-2 and TRBJ1-6; 7 positions agree with TRBD1. V was pared by 5 bases and J by 6 bases, with 10 bases of the junction left unmatched. CDR3 length: 16 amino acids. Germline V gene lookup returns CDR1 SGHTA and CDR2 FQGNSA. The whole variable domain, remainder taken from reference TRBV7-2 and TRBJ1-6, is GAGVSQSPSNKVTEKGKDVELRCDPISGHTALYWYRQSLGQGLEFLIYFQGNSAPDKSGLPSDRFSAERTGGSVSTLTIQRTQQEDSAVYLCASSLQTGNGNSPLHFGNGTRLTVT.

The chain joins TRBV28 to TRBJ2-7; no clear D gene. Trimming shortened V by 2 bases and J by 5 bases, and 13 bases separated the two germline ends. Germline values: CDR1 MDHEN, CDR2 SYDVKM. This CDR3 is built from 14 residues. CDR3 region: CASSLDRPQDEQYF. In DNA, the CDR3 is TGTGCCAGCAGTTTAGATAGGCCCCAGGACGAGCAGTACTTC.

The V and J genes are TRBV10-3 and TRBJ1-4; 11 bases fit TRBD1. Germline V CDR1 and CDR2: ENHRY, SYGVKD. The length of the CDR3 is 14 residues. V dropped 5 bases and J dropped 8; count of bases not matched to a gene: 4. The CDR3 sequence is CAISWTGGSEKLFF. CDR3 in DNA: TGTGCCATCAGTTGGACAGGGGGCTCAGAAAAACTGTTTTTT.

The chain recombines TRBV11-3 with TRBJ2-3; a possible D gene is TRBD1 (6 bases). The V and J ends lost 2 bases and 2 bases respectively, with 20 bases between them. The CDR3 length is 18 residues. Germline-derived CDR1 and CDR2 are SGHNT and YENEEA. The CDR3 DNA reads as TGTGCCAGCAGCTTATCCCGCCCGGGCGGACAGAACACAGATACGCAGTATTTT. Its protein is CASSLSRPGGQNTDTQYF.

V usage is TRBV3-1 (or the pseudogene TRBV3-2) and J usage is TRBJ2-1, with D uncertain. This CDR3 spans 15 amino acids. Germline CDR1 reads LGHDT; CDR2 reads YNNKEL (reference sequence). The V end lost 1 base, the J end lost 5 bases, and 12 bases lay between the germline ends. Here the CDR3 reads CASSQVSKLNNEQFF. CDR3 bases: TGTGCCAGCAGCCAAGTTTCCAAATTGAACAATGAGCAGTTCTTC.

This rearrangement joins TRBV18 to TRBJ2-3; D gene uncertain. In germline, CDR1 is KGHSH, CDR2 LQKENI. Trimming stripped 3 bases from V and 6 bases from J, with 7 bases between. The CDR3 contains 12 residues. CDR3 residues: CASSPLEDTQYF. The CDR3 nucleotides are TGTGCCAGCTCACCGCTAGAGGATACGCAGTATTTT. Full variable domain (missing parts from reference TRBV18 and TRBJ2-3): NAGVMQNPRHLVRRRGQEARLRCSPMKGHSHVYWYRQLPEEGLKFMVYLQKENIIDESGMPKERFSAEFPKEGPSILRIQQVVRGDSAAYFCASSPLEDTQYFGPGTRLTVL.

This clone has a single count. The rearrangement links TRBV7-7 to TRBJ2-6, with D uncertain. The V gene's germline CDR1 is SSHAT and CDR2 FNYEAQ (reference sequence). The ends were cut back, 5 bases at V and 0 bases at J, with 8 bases in the middle. The CDR3 is 15 amino acids. The CDR3 loop is CASSHGSSGANVLTF. CDR3 coding DNA: TGTGCCAGCAGCCACGGAAGCTCTGGGGCCAACGTCCTGACTTTC.

This chain uses TRBV6-2 or TRBV6-3 with TRBJ1-1; D possibly corresponds to TRBD1 (5 bases). CDR3 length equals 14 residues. Germline-derived CDR1 and CDR2 are MNHEY and SVGEGT. V lost 6 bases, J lost 0 bases, and 11 bases lay in between. CDR3 sequence: CASSGTFMNTEAFF. As DNA, the CDR3 is TGTGCCAGCAGCGGGACGTTCATGAACACTGAAGCTTTCTTT.

The gene calls are TRBV19 and TRBJ1-1; D ambiguous. V was shortened by 7 bases and J by 7 bases, with 22 bases between the two germline ends. This CDR3 comprises 15 residues. The germline CDR1 and CDR2 sequences are LNHDA and SQIVND (reference sequence). In DNA, the CDR3 is TGTGCCAGTACCCCGACGAGAAGGGAATGGAATGAAGCTTTCTTT. It encodes CASTPTRREWNEAFF.

The J gene is TRBJ2-6, the V gene TRBV4-3; 7 bases are shared with TRBD1. Losses at the gene ends were 0 bases for V and 1 base for J; bases not matched to a gene: 12. Germline CDR1 is LGHNA and CDR2 is YSLEER. The CDR3 has 20 amino acids. The CDR3 here is CASSQDPPGGEGSGANVLTF. The CDR3 coding sequence is TGCGCCAGCAGCCAAGACCCCCCAGGGGGAGAGGGGTCTGGGGCCAACGTCCTGACTTTC.

V gene TRBV7-2 combines with J gene TRBJ2-5; 10 bases are shared with TRBD1. After removal of 3 bases from V and 7 bases from J, the junction contained 5 bases not matched to a gene. There are 14 residues in the CDR3. CDR1 and CDR2 from the germline V gene are SGHTA and FQGNSA. CDR3 protein: CASSFDRGRLTQYF. The CDR3 DNA follows: TGTGCCAGCAGCTTCGACAGGGGGCGATTGACCCAGTACTTC. The variable domain in full, completed from reference TRBV7-2 and TRBJ2-5, reads GAGVSQSPSNKVTEKGKDVELRCDPISGHTALYWYRQSLGQGLEFLIYFQGNSAPDKSGLPSDRFSAERTGGSVSTLTIQRTQQEDSAVYLCASSFDRGRLTQYFGPGTRLLVL.

The chain combines TRBV5-6 with TRBJ2-4; D not certain. The ends were cut back, 3 bases at V and 6 bases at J, with 10 bases in the middle. Germline loops: CDR1 SGHDT, CDR2 YYEEEE. The CDR3 length is 13 residues. The CDR3 protein is CASSSDSRNIQYF. In DNA form, the CDR3 reads TGTGCCAGCAGCTCGGATTCGAGAAACATTCAGTACTTC.

V usage is TRBV3-1 (or the pseudogene TRBV3-2) and J usage is TRBJ2-2, with D possibly TRBD2 on 5 matching bases. V dropped 4 bases and J dropped 0 bases, with 9 bases sitting between them. Germline V gives CDR1 LGHDT, CDR2 YNNKEL (reference sequence). The length of the CDR3 is 15 residues. The CDR3 loop is CASSLPGSNTGELFF. As DNA, the CDR3 is TGTGCCAGCAGCCTTCCGGGGTCGAACACCGGGGAGCTGTTTTTT.

This chain connects TRBV6-2 or TRBV6-3 to TRBJ1-2, with a weak D call TRBD1 (5 bases). The V and J ends lost 4 bases and 7 bases respectively, with 22 bases between them. This CDR3 spans 16 amino acids. Germline lookup yields CDR1 MNHEY and CDR2 SVGEGT. The CDR3: CASSLSGAAYKGGYTF. CDR3 DNA sequence: TGTGCCAGCAGTTTGTCCGGGGCAGCCTACAAAGGTGGCTACACCTTC.

This clone is a singleton in its sample. The CDR3 DNA sequence: TGTGCCTCCAGGGGGCAGGATCTCTATGGCTACACCTTC. Translating gives CASRGQDLYGYTF. V usage is TRBV19 and J usage is TRBJ1-2, with 8 bases lining up with TRBD1. The ends lost 11 bases at V and 4 bases at J; junction bases unmatched: 9. This CDR3 has 13 amino acids. Germline V lookup: CDR1 LNHDA, CDR2 SQIVND (reference sequence).

The chain is built from TRBV7-9 and TRBJ1-6, with D unclear. With 5 bases removed from V and 4 bases from J, the gap between germline ends came to 3 bases. CDR3 length: 12 residues. Per germline, CDR1 SEHNR and CDR2 FQNEAQ (reference sequence). CDR3 sequence: CASSRYNSPLHF. CDR3 bases: TGTGCCAGCAGCCGATATAATTCACCCCTCCACTTT. Looking up the rest from reference TRBV7-9 and TRBJ1-6 gives the full variable domain: DTGVSQNPRHKITKRGQNVTFRCDPISEHNRLYWYRQTLGQGPEFLTYFQNEAQLEKSRLLSDRFSAERPKGSFSTLEIQRTEQGDSAMYLCASSRYNSPLHFGNGTRLTVT.

This chain connects TRBV28 to TRBJ1-2; D unresolved. The V gene's germline CDR1 is MDHEN and CDR2 SYDVKM. This CDR3 has 16 residues. V was shortened by 5 bases and J by 4 bases, with 20 bases between the two germline ends. CDR3 amino acids: CASSPPVPDLGYGYTF. CDR3 bases: TGTGCCAGCAGTCCGCCGGTTCCAGACCTTGGCTATGGCTACACCTTC.

The chain recombines TRBV29-1 with TRBJ2-7; D remains ambiguous. CDR1 and CDR2 (germline): SQVTM, ANQGSEA. V was pared by 7 bases and J by 6 bases, with 13 bases between. CDR3 length: 11 residues. The CDR3 region is CSALGRTEQYF. The CDR3 region has the DNA TGCAGCGCACTTGGACGGACCGAGCAGTACTTC.

In this sample, this clone turned up once. The J gene is TRBJ2-3, the V gene TRBV30; D ambiguous. The J call may be incorrect, as the DNA end agrees better with TRBJ1-5. The germline CDR1 and CDR2 sequences are GTSNPN and SVGIG (reference sequence). This CDR3 has 15 amino acids. The CDR3 protein is CAWSGHGVRTDTQHF. For the CDR3, the DNA is TGTGCCTGGAGTGGGCACGGGGTACGCACAGATACGCAGCATTTT.

This clone was observed once. The rearrangement uses TRBV19 and TRBJ2-2, with 10 bases identical to TRBD2. The CDR3 loop spans 17 amino acids. In germline, CDR1 is LNHDA, CDR2 SQIVND (reference sequence). The junction had 14 bases not matched to a gene; V was cut back by 6 bases and J by 7 bases. The CDR3 region has the DNA TGTGCCAGTAGGGGTGTGCAGCGGGAGGGCCTCGGCGGGGAGCTGTTTTTT. Translation: CASRGVQREGLGGELFF. Drawing the rest from reference TRBV19 and TRBJ2-2, the complete variable domain is DGGITQSPKYLFRKEGQNVTLSCEQNLNHDAMYWYRQDPGQGLRLIYYSQIVNDFQKGDIAEGYSVSREKKESFPLTVTSAQKNPTAFYLCASRGVQREGLGGELFFGEGSRLTVL.